The clone carrying this T cell receptor beta chain was counted once. The antigen remains unidentified. The study ran its PCR with 60 Vbeta and 13 Jbeta primers. Method: immunoSEQ multiplex PCR; TCRdb's copy keeps in-frame clones and lacks some. The data hold around 210,000 clones, with about 76% observed a single time. The CDR3 extends over 14 amino acids. V lost 3 bases and J lost 3, with 9 bases in between. Germline V gene sequence: CDR1 SGHTA, CDR2 FQGNSA. The data were taken from a study of cytomegalovirus exposure and HLA in healthy donors. General study findings and limits: Within the data, a cluster of highly shared sequence variants was likely a sequencing artifact. The study assumed roughly uniform donor sequencing depth for presence/absence analyses. The authors later found most CMV-associated TCR beta chains appeared HLA-restricted. When analyzed later, a missense DCLRE1C variant was found to be linked to TCR beta V- and J-gene trimming.

The sequenced material came from PBMCs. The receptor was isolated from a male donor in good health and CMV-seropositive. This chain connects TRBV7-2 to TRBJ1-5; D might be TRBD1 (6 bases). The CDR3 nucleotides are TGTGCCAGCAGCTTGGGGGGGCTCAATCAGCCCCAGCATTTT. Translating it yields CASSLGGLNQPQHF.